This entry is about one TCR beta chain. The antigen is unknown. The sample comes from a study of T-cell memory formation after mild COVID-19. Study-level points and caveats: Contracting clones, day 15 to 85, had balanced CD4/CD8, and later expanders favored CD4+.

CDR1 is SGHRS and CDR2 is YFSETQ in the germline V gene. The CDR3 spans 15 residues. V dropped 0 bases and J dropped 2 bases, with 11 bases sitting between them. TCRdb fed the 5' RACE reads into MiXCR, producing one record per CDR3 protein. The profile shows a few hundred thousand distinct CDR3 sequences, 16% of them singletons. The sequencing input was PBMCs or a T cell subset sorted from them (not recorded which). The chain is built from TRBV5-1 and TRBJ2-5; possible D gene TRBD1, 5 bases. This sequence originates from a man younger than 35 who had mild COVID-19 (a few samples of this study predate the infection). Cell type and time point are not known. In nucleotides, the CDR3 is TGCGCCAGCAGCTTGGGTCAGGGTCGGCAAGAGACCCAGTACTTC. Translating gives CASSLGQGRQETQYF.